The T cell receptor beta chain described here comes from a study of blood T cell repertoires in COVID-19 (TCRdb year 2020). In terms of the full investigation: The collaborator samples originated in the United States, Italy and Spain and spanned the acute and convalescent phases of COVID-19. The material from the prospective study consisted of cDNA or gDNA derived from T cells, B-cell-depleted T cells, or PBMCs. Subjects who had been exposed to COVID-19, were actively infected with it, or had recovered from it provided the deeply sampled blood TCRbeta repertoires that made up the dataset. The repertoires were made available in a free public database intended to serve as a resource for research on the immune response to SARS-CoV-2. Samples came from the ongoing ImmuneRACE study (first 160 participants) plus 1,254 subjects from 6 global collaborators. The sample metadata nearly always contained a de-identified subject ID, COVID-19 status, age in years and sex. Where available, HLA class I and class II types were taken from metadata supplied by the sample provider and were not determined by assay-based typing. General findings and caveats noted by the study authors: The amount of clinical and demographic metadata varied by source and participant and was provided uncurated.

The immunoSEQ Assay, a bias-controlled multiplex PCR, was used to amplify TCRbeta CDR3 regions from genomic DNA. Concerning the study's data processing: Within the assay, amplification of reference gene primers was used to estimate how many nucleated cells each sample contained. Sequence reads were collapsed and filtered to measure the absolute abundance of every unique TCRbeta CDR3 rearrangement. For each sample, productive Simpson clonality was calculated by taking the square root of Simpson's diversity index across productive rearrangements. TCRdb retrieved this table from immuneACCESS and kept in-frame rearrangements only. Not all clones are present; in checked studies, unresolved V genes account for under half, and no reason is known for the remainder. V, J and clone size are those of that table, while D and trimming were read from the DNA. The sample table contains under 75,000 clones; only one count was recorded for about nine tenths of them. The ten largest clones represent about a tenth of the sample.

With respect to this clone: Its antigen is not yet known. Base-call qualities are not available, and no considerably larger clone is one nucleotide away.

The collaborating institutions used their own protocols to collect whole blood in K2EDTA tubes. For TCRbeta analysis, collaborator samples were shipped as frozen whole blood, as isolated PBMCs, or as DNA extracted from either sample type. V lost 5 bases and J lost 7 bases, and the count of bases not matched to a germline gene is 5. The germline V gene (reference sequence) sets CDR1 to SEHNR and CDR2 to FQNEAQ. From the cysteine up to the phenylalanine, the CDR3 has a length of 13 residues. The only DNA kept is the CDR3, 39 bases in frame from the first base. In this chain, TRBV7-9 is recombined with TRBJ1-2, with 9 middle bases fitting TRBD1. This TCR derives from a woman aged 18 to 35 with acute or convalescent COVID-19. Material: peripheral blood. This receptor has the CDR3 CASSRDRGSGYTF. Read as DNA, the sequence is TGTGCCAGCAGCCGTGACAGGGGGTCTGGCTACACCTTC.